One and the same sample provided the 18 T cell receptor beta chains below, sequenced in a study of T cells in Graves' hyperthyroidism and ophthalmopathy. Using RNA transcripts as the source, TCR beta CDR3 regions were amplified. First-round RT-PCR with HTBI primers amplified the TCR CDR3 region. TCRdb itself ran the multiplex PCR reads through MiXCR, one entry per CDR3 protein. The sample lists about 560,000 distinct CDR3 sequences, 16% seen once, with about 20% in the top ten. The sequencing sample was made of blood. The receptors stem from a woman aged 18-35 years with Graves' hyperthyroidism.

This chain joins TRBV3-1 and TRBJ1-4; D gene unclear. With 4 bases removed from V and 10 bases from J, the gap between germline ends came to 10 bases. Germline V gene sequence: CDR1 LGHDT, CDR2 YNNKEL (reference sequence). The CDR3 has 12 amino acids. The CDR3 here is CASSLREGKLFF. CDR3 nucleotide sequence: TGTGCCAGCAGCCTTCGAGAGGGAAAACTGTTTTTT.

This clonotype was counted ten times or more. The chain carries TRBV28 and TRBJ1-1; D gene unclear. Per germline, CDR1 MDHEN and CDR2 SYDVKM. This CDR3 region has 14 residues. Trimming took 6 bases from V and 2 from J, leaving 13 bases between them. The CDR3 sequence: CASSSQMRNTEAFF. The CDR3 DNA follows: TGTGCCAGCAGCTCCCAGATGCGAAACACTGAAGCTTTCTTT.

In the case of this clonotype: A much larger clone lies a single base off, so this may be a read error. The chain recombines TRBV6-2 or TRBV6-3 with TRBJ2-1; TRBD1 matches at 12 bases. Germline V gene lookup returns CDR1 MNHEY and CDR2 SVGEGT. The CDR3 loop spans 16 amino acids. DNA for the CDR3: TGTGCCAGCACTGAGGGACAGGGGGCCTCCTACAATGGGCAGTTCTTC. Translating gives CASTEGQGASYNGQFF.

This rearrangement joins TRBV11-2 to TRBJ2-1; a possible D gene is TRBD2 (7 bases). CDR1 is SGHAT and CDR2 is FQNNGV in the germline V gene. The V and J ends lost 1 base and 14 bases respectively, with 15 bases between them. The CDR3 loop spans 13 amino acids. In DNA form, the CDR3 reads TGTGCCAGCAGCTTAGCGGGGGCCCTAGCGGAGTTCTTC. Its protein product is CASSLAGALAEFF.

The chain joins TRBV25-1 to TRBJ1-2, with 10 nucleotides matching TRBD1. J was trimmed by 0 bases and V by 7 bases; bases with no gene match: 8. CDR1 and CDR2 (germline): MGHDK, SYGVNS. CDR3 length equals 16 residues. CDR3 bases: TGTGCCAGCAAAGCCGGGACAGGGGTCTCTAACTATGGCTACACCTTC. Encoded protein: CASKAGTGVSNYGYTF.

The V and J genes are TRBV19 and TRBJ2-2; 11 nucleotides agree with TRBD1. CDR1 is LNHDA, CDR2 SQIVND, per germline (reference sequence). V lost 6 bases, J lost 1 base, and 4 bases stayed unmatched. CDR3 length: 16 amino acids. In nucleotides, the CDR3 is TGTGCCAGTAGGGACAGGGGGCGCGGGAACACCGGGGAGCTGTTTTTT. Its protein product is CASRDRGRGNTGELFF.

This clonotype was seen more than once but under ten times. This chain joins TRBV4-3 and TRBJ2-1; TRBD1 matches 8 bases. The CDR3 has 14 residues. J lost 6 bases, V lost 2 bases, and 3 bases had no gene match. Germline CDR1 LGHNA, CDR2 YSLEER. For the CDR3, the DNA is TGCGCCAGCAGCCAACGCGACAGGGGCAATGAGCAGTTCTTC. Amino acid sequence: CASSQRDRGNEQFF.

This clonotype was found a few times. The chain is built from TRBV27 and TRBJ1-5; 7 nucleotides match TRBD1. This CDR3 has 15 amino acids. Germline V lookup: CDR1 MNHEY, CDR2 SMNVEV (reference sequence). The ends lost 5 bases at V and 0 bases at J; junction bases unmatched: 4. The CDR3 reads CASSPGQYSNQPQHF. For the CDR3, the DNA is TGTGCCAGCAGTCCGGGACAGTATAGCAATCAGCCCCAGCATTTT.

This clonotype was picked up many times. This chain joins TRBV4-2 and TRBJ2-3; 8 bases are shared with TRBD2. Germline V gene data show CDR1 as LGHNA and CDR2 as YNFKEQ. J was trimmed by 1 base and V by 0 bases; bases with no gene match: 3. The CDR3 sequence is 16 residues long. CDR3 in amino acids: CASSQERRGGTDTQYF. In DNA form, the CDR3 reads TGTGCCAGCAGCCAAGAGAGGCGGGGGGGCACAGATACGCAGTATTTT.

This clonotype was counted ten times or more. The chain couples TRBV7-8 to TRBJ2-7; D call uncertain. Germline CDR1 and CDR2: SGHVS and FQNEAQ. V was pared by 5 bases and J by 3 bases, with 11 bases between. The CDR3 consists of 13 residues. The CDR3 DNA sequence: TGTGCCAGCAGCCCCCCTGGGGACTACGAGCAGTACTTC. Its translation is CASSPPGDYEQYF.

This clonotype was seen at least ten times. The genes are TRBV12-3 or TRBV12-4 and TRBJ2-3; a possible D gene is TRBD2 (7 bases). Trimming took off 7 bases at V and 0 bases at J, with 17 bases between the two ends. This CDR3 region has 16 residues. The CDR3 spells CASTPGRGASTDTQYF. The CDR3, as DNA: TGTGCCAGCACCCCCGGCCGGGGGGCGAGCACAGATACGCAGTATTTT.

CDR3 protein: CSARDLDYTF. The DNA of the CDR3 is TGCAGTGCTAGAGATTTGGACTACACCTTC. V is TRBV20-1 and J is TRBJ1-2; no clear D. CDR1 is DFQATT, CDR2 SNEGSKA, per germline (reference sequence). Trimming took 0 bases from V and 10 from J, leaving 6 bases between them. CDR3 size: 10 residues.

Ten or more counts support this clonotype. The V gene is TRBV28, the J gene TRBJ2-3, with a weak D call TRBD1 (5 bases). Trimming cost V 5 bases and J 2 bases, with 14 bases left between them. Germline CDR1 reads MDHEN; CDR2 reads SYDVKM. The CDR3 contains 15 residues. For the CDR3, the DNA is TGTGCCAGCAGTGGGGCCGGAATTGCCACAGATACGCAGTATTTT. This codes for CASSGAGIATDTQYF.

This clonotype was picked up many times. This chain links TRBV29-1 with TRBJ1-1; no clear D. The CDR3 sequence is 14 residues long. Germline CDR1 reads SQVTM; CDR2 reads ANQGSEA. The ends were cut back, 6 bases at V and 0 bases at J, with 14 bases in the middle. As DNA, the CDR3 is TGCAGCGTAATGATTAACAGAGTGAACACTGAAGCTTTCTTT. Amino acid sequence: CSVMINRVNTEAFF.

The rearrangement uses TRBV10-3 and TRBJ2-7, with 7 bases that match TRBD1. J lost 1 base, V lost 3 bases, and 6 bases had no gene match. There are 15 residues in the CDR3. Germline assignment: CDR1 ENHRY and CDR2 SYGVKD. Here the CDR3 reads CAISDPGQISYEQYF. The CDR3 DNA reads TGTGCCATCAGTGACCCGGGACAGATATCCTACGAGCAGTACTTC.

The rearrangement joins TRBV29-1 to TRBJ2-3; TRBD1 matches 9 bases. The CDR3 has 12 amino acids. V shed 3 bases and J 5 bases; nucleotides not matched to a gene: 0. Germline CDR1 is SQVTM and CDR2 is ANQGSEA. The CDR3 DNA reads TGCAGCGTTGAGACAGGGGGAGATACGCAGTATTTT. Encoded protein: CSVETGGDTQYF.

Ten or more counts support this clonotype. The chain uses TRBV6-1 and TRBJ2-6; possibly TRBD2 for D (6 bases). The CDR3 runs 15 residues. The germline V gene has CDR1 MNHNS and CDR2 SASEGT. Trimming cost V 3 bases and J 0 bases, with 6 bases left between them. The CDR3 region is CASSDGGSGANVLTF. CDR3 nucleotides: TGTGCCAGCAGTGACGGGGGCTCTGGGGCCAACGTCCTGACTTTC.

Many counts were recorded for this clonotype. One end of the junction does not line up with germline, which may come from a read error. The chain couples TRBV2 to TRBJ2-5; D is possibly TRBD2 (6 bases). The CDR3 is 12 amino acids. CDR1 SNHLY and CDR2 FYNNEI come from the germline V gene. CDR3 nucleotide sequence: TGTGCCAGCAGTCAAGCCGGGGGGACCCAGTACTTC. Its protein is CASSQAGGTQYF. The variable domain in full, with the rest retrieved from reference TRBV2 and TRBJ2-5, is EPEVTQTPSHQVTQMGQEVILRCVPISNHLYFYWYRQILGQKVEFLVSFYNNEISEKSEIFDDQFSVERPDGSNFTLKIRSTKLEDSAMYFCASSQAGGTQYFGPGTRLLVL.